The 19 T cell receptor beta chains in this list originate from one sample, sequenced in a study of blood T cell repertoires in COVID-19. The repertoire was sequenced with immunoSEQ multiplex PCR; TCRdb's copy has only in-frame clones and lacks some. The sample yields about 400,000 clones, 85% to 90% seen once. Sequencing input: PBMCs or T cells enriched from blood (not recorded which). The receptors stem from a woman under 40 who had recovered from COVID-19.

The chain combines TRBV5-3 with TRBJ1-5, with 8 nucleotides matching TRBD1. TRBV5-3 is classed as an ORF, of uncertain function. The ends lost 1 base at V and 3 bases at J; junction bases unmatched: 3. The CDR3 has 15 residues. CDR3 DNA sequence: TGTGCCAGAAGCTTGCGGCAGGGGGCCAATCAGCCCCAGCATTTT. Translating it yields CARSLRQGANQPQHF.

The V and J genes are TRBV30 and TRBJ1-2; D unclear. CDR1 is GTSNPN, CDR2 SVGIG, per germline (reference sequence). The V gene lost 1 base and the J gene lost 6 bases, with 12 bases spanning the gap. The CDR3 sequence is 13 residues long. The CDR3: CAWSDNFENGYTF. DNA for the CDR3: TGTGCCTGGAGTGATAACTTCGAGAATGGCTACACCTTC. The complete variable domain, with remaining parts taken from reference TRBV30 and TRBJ1-2, reads SQTIHQWPATLVQPVGSPLSLECTVEGTSNPNLYWYRQAAGRGLQLLFYSVGIGQISSEVPQNLSASRPQDRQFILSSKKLLLSDSGFYLCAWSDNFENGYTFGSGTRLTVV.

The chain couples TRBV7-9 to TRBJ1-1, with a possible D match to TRBD1 (5 bases). The CDR3 has 14 amino acids. Trimming removed 5 bases at V and 4 bases at J, with 14 bases between. Germline loops: CDR1 SEHNR, CDR2 FQNEAQ (reference sequence). CDR3 coding DNA: TGTGCCAGCAGCCGAGAAGGAGGGGTCACTGAAGCTTTCTTT. It specifies CASSREGGVTEAFF.

V gene TRBV5-4 combines with J gene TRBJ2-3; D is possibly TRBD2 (5 bases). V lost 1 base, J lost 3 bases, and 12 bases lay in between. The V gene's germline CDR1 is SGHNT and CDR2 YYREEE (reference sequence). The CDR3 extends over 15 amino acids. CDR3 sequence (DNA): TGTGCCAGCAGCTTGAGGACTTCCGGTACAGATACGCAGTATTTT. Translation gives CASSLRTSGTDTQYF.

V is TRBV11-2 and J is TRBJ1-1; D perhaps matches TRBD1 (6 bases). CDR3 length equals 14 residues. Trimming took off 5 bases at V and 3 bases at J, with 13 bases between the two ends. Germline CDR1 and CDR2: SGHAT and FQNNGV. The CDR3, as DNA: TGTGCCAGCAGCCCAGCCACAGGGTACACTGAAGCTTTCTTT. Amino acids: CASSPATGYTEAFF.

The chain links TRBV29-1 to TRBJ2-7; TRBD2 agrees at 8 bases. Germline CDR1 SQVTM, CDR2 ANQGSEA. The CDR3 has 13 amino acids. Losses at the gene ends were 4 bases for V and 0 bases for J; bases not matched to a gene: 2. The CDR3 sequence: CSVVSGVSYEQYF. As DNA, the CDR3 is TGCAGCGTTGTTAGCGGGGTCTCCTACGAGCAGTACTTC.

V usage is TRBV7-2 and J usage is TRBJ1-1; 7 positions match TRBD1. Germline V CDR1 and CDR2: SGHTA, FQGNSA. Trimming took 4 bases from V and 3 from J; bases not matched to a gene: 8. This CDR3 spans 15 amino acids. The DNA for the CDR3 is TGTGCCAGCAGCTCTTTGACAGGGACTTACACTGAAGCTTTCTTT. Encoded protein: CASSSLTGTYTEAFF.

The chain combines TRBV9 with TRBJ2-2, with 8 bases identical to TRBD1. The CDR3 is made up of 16 amino acids. J lost 1 base, V lost 3 bases, and 5 bases had no gene match. In germline, CDR1 is SGDLS, CDR2 YYNGEE. CDR3 protein: CASSAGTGGNTGELFF. DNA for the CDR3: TGTGCCAGCAGCGCCGGGACAGGTGGGAACACCGGGGAGCTGTTTTTT. The whole variable domain, remainder taken from reference TRBV9 and TRBJ2-2, is DSGVTQTPKHLITATGQRVTLRCSPRSGDLSVYWYQQSLDQGLQFLIQYYNGEERAKGNILERFSAQQFPDLHSELNLSSLELGDSALYFCASSAGTGGNTGELFFGEGSRLTVL.

J is TRBJ2-7 and V is TRBV27; 8 nucleotides line up with TRBD1. CDR1 is MNHEY, CDR2 SMNVEV, per germline (reference sequence). J lost 2 bases, V lost 5 bases, and 8 bases had no gene match. The CDR3 covers 15 residues. CDR3 protein: CASSPYAGGPYEQYF. The DNA for the CDR3 is TGTGCCAGCAGTCCCTATGCAGGGGGCCCCTACGAGCAGTACTTC.

The V gene is TRBV27, the J gene TRBJ1-2; possible D gene TRBD1, 6 bases. Trimming removed 2 bases from V and 7 bases from J, with 17 bases in between. Germline-derived CDR1 and CDR2 are MNHEY and SMNVEV (reference sequence). This CDR3 contains 15 residues. As DNA, the CDR3 is TGTGCCAGCAGTTTAAGTTGGCAGGGGCTCTCTGGCTACACCTTC. Encoded protein: CASSLSWQGLSGYTF.

This clone has just a few counts. The chain carries TRBV4-2 and TRBJ2-3; 10 bases are shared with TRBD2. The ends lost 0 bases at V and 2 bases at J; junction bases unmatched: 8. CDR3 length equals 18 residues. CDR1 is LGHNA and CDR2 is YNFKEQ in the germline V gene. The CDR3 DNA reads TGTGCCAGCAGCCAAGATTTGCCTCTAGCGGGGGTCACAGATACGCAGTATTTT. Its translation: CASSQDLPLAGVTDTQYF.

In its sample, this clone was seen once. The chain combines TRBV5-6 with TRBJ1-1; no reliable D call. Germline CDR1 and CDR2: SGHDT and YYEEEE. This CDR3 comprises 12 residues. The germline V and J ends were trimmed by 2 bases and 3 bases, with 5 bases remaining between them. The CDR3 DNA reads TGTGCCAGCAGCTTACAATACACTGAAGCTTTCTTT. Translating it yields CASSLQYTEAFF.

The CDR3: CASRKDRAVEAFF. As DNA, the CDR3 is TGTGCCAGCAGAAAGGACAGGGCGGTCGAAGCTTTCTTT. The genes are TRBV28 and TRBJ1-1; 8 bases match TRBD1. CDR1 MDHEN and CDR2 SYDVKM come from the germline V gene. After removal of 6 bases from V and 8 bases from J, the junction contained 8 bases not matched to a gene. The CDR3 is made up of 13 amino acids. The whole variable domain, filled in from reference TRBV28 and TRBJ1-1, reads DVKVTQSSRYLVKRTGEKVFLECVQDMDHENMFWYRQDPGLGLRLIYFSYDVKMKEKGDIPEGYSVSREKKERFSLILESASTNQTSMYLCASRKDRAVEAFFGQGTRLTVV.

This sequence joins TRBV2 and TRBJ2-5; TRBD2 aligns across 8 bases. The CDR3 is made up of 12 amino acids. The germline gives CDR1 SNHLY, CDR2 FYNNEI. V trimming: 10 bases; J trimming: 5 bases; junction bases outside the gene matches: 6. This CDR3 is CATRSGGETQYF. The CDR3 bases are TGTGCCACCCGATCGGGAGGGGAGACCCAGTACTTC. Filled out from reference TRBV2 and TRBJ2-5, the complete variable domain reads EPEVTQTPSHQVTQMGQEVILRCVPISNHLYFYWYRQILGQKVEFLVSFYNNEISEKSEIFDDQFSVERPDGSNFTLKIRSTKLEDSAMYFCATRSGGETQYFGPGTRLLVL.

This clone occurred once. One junction end disagrees with the germline gene, perhaps due to a read error. The chain combines TRBV5-1 with TRBJ2-1, with a weak D call TRBD2 (6 bases). CDR1 SGHRS and CDR2 YFSETQ come from the germline V gene. The CDR3 runs to 14 residues. CDR3 region: CASSLRAGETPAIF. For the CDR3, the DNA is TGCGCCAGCAGCTTGAGAGCGGGCGAGACCCCCGCGATCTTC.

The chain couples TRBV27 to TRBJ1-1, with D perhaps matching TRBD1 (5 bases). CDR3 length: 15 residues. The ends were cut back, 3 bases at V and 1 base at J, with 12 bases in the middle. CDR1 is MNHEY, CDR2 SMNVEV, per germline (reference sequence). The CDR3 sequence: CASSFGSGSNTEAFF. In nucleotides, the CDR3 is TGTGCCAGCAGTTTCGGATCAGGGTCGAACACTGAAGCTTTCTTT.

The chain carries TRBV4-1 and TRBJ2-7; D uncertain. The V gene lost 1 base and the J gene lost 3 bases, with 4 bases spanning the gap. CDR1 and CDR2 from the germline V gene are MGHRA and YSYEKL. This CDR3 is built from 12 residues. The CDR3 DNA is TGCGCCAGCAGCCAAGTTCTCTACGAGCAGTACTTC. This gives the protein CASSQVLYEQYF.

V usage is TRBV3-1 (or the pseudogene TRBV3-2) and J usage is TRBJ1-1, with TRBD1 matching 7 bases. Germline V lookup: CDR1 LGHDT, CDR2 YNNKEL (reference sequence). The CDR3 spans 18 residues. J gave up 0 bases and V 0 bases, and 10 bases lay outside the gene matches. The CDR3 DNA reads TGTGCCAGCAGCCAAGAAAAGGCAATGAGGGGGCTGAACACTGAAGCTTTCTTT. Translation gives CASSQEKAMRGLNTEAFF.

V gene TRBV9 combines with J gene TRBJ1-2; D call uncertain. The V gene lost 0 bases and the J gene lost 7 bases, with 10 bases spanning the gap. The CDR3 runs 13 residues. Looked up from germline, CDR1 is SGDLS and CDR2 is YYNGEE. For the CDR3, the DNA is TGTGCCAGCAGCGTAGAAAACGAGTCTGGCTACACCTTC. Translating gives CASSVENESGYTF. Supplemented by reference TRBV9 and TRBJ1-2, the full variable domain reads DSGVTQTPKHLITATGQRVTLRCSPRSGDLSVYWYQQSLDQGLQFLIQYYNGEERAKGNILERFSAQQFPDLHSELNLSSLELGDSALYFCASSVENESGYTFGSGTRLTVV.